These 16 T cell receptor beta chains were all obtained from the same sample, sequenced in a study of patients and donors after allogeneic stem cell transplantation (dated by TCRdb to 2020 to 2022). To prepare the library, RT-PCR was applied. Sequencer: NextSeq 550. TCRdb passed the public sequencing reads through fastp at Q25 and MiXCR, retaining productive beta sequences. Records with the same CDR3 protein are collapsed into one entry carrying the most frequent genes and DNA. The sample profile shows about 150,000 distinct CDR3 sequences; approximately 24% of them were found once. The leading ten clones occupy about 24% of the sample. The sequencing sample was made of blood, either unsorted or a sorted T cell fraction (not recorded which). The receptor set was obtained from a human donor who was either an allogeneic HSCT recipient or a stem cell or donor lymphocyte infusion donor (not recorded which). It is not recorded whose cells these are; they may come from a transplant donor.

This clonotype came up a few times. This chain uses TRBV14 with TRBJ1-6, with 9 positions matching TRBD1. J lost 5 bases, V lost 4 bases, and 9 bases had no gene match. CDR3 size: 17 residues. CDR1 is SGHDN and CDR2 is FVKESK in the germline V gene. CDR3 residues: CASSRSGQGRNNSPLHF. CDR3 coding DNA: TGTGCCAGCAGCCGATCGGGACAGGGCAGGAATAATTCACCCCTCCACTTT. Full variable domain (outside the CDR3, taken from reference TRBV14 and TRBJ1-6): EAGVTQFPSHSVIEKGQTVTLRCDPISGHDNLYWYRRVMGKEIKFLLHFVKESKQDESGMPNNRFLAERTGGTYSTLKVQPAELEDSGVYFCASSRSGQGRNNSPLHFGNGTRLTVT.

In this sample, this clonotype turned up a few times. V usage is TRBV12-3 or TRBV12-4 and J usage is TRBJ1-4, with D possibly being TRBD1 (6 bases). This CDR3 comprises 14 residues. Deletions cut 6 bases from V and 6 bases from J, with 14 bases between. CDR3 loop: CASSPGTLYEKLFF. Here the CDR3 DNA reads TGTGCCAGCAGCCCCGGGACATTGTATGAAAAACTGTTTTTT.

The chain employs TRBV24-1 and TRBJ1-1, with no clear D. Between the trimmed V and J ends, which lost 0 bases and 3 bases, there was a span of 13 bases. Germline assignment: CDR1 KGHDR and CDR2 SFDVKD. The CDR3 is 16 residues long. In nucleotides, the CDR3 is TGTGCCACCAGTGATTTGCAACCCCGAGCGGACACTGAAGCTTTCTTT. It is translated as CATSDLQPRADTEAFF.

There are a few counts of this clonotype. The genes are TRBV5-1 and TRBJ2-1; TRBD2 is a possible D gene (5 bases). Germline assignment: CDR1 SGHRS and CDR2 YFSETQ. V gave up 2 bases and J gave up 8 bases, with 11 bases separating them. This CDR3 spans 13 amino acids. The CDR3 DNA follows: TGCGCCAGCAGCTTAGCACTAGATGATGAGCAGTTCTTC. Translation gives CASSLALDDEQFF.

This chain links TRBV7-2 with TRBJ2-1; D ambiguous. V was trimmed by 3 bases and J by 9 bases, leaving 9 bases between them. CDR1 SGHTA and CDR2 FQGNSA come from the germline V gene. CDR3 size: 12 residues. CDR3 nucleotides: TGTGCCAGCAGCTTTAGGCCAGGTGAGCAGTTCTTC. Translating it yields CASSFRPGEQFF.

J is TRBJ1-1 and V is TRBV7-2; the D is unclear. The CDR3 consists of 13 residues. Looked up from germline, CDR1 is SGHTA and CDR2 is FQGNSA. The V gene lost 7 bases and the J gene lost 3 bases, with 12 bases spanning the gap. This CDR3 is CASTVIGDTEAFF. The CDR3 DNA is TGTGCCAGCACTGTTATCGGAGACACTGAAGCTTTCTTT. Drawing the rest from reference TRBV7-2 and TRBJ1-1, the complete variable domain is GAGVSQSPSNKVTEKGKDVELRCDPISGHTALYWYRQSLGQGLEFLIYFQGNSAPDKSGLPSDRFSAERTGGSVSTLTIQRTQQEDSAVYLCASTVIGDTEAFFGQGTRLTVV.

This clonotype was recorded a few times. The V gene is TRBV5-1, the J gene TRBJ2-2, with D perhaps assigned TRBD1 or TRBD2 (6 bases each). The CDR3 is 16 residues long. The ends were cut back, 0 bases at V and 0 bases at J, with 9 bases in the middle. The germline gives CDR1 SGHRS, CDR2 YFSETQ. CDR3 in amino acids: CASSLVGGANTGELFF. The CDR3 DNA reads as TGCGCCAGCAGCTTGGTGGGGGGCGCGAACACCGGGGAGCTGTTTTTT. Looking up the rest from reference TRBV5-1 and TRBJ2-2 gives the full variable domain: KAGVTQTPRYLIKTRGQQVTLSCSPISGHRSVSWYQQTPGQGLQFLFEYFSETQRNKGNFPGRFSGRQFSNSRSEMNVSTLELGDSALYLCASSLVGGANTGELFFGEGSRLTVL.

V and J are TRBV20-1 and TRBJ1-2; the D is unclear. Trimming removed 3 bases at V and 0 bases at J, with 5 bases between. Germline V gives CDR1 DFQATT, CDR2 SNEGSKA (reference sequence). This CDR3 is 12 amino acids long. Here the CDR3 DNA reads TGCAGTGCTAGGCAGACTAACTATGGCTACACCTTC. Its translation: CSARQTNYGYTF.

The CDR3 reads CSALDKNTEAFF. The CDR3 nucleotides are TGCAGTGCTCTGGACAAGAACACTGAAGCTTTCTTT. The chain has TRBV20-1 and TRBJ1-1, with a weak D call TRBD1 (5 bases). The V and J ends lost 5 bases and 1 base respectively, with 8 bases between them. The germline CDR1 and CDR2 sequences are DFQATT and SNEGSKA (reference sequence). The CDR3 consists of 12 residues.

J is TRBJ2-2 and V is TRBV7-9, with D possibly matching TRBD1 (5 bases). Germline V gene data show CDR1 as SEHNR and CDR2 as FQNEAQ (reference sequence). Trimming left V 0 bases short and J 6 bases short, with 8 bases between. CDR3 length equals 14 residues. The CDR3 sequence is CASSLAPGSGELFF. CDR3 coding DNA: TGTGCCAGCAGCTTAGCCCCAGGGTCCGGGGAGCTGTTTTTT.

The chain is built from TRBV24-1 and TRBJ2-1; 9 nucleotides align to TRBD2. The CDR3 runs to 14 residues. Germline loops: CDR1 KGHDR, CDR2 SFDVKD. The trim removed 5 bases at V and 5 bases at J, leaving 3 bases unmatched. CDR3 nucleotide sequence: TGTGCCACCAGTGGGGGCGGGGGGGACAATGAGCAGTTCTTC. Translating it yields CATSGGGGDNEQFF.

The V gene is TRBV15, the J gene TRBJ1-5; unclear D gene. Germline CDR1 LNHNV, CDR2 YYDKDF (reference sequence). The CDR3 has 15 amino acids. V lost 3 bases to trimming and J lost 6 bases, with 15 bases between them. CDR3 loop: CATSRRPGLFQPQHF. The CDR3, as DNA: TGTGCCACCAGCAGGCGGCCAGGTCTCTTTCAGCCCCAGCATTTT.

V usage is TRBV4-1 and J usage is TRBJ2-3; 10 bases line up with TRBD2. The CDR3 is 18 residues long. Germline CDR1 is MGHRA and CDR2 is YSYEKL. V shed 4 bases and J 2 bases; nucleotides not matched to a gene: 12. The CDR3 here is CASSPPGTSGVTTDTQYF. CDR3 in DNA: TGCGCCAGCAGCCCTCCTGGTACTAGCGGGGTTACCACAGATACGCAGTATTTT.

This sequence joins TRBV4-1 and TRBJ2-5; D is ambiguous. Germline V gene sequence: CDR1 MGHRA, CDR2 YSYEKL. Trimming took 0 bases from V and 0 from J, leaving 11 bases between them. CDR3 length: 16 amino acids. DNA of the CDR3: TGCGCCAGCAGCCAAGATCCGGGCCCCGACCAAGAGACCCAGTACTTC. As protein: CASSQDPGPDQETQYF.

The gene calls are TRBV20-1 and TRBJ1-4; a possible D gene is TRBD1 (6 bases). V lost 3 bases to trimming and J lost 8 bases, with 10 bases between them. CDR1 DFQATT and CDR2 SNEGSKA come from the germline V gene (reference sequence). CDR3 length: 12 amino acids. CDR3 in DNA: TGCAGTGCTAGCGGGGGCAGGGAAAAACTGTTTTTT. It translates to CSASGGREKLFF.

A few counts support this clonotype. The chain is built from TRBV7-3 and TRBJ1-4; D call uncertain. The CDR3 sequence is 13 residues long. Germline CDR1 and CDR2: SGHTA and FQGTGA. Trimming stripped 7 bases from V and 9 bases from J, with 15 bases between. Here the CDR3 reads CASKSGSSQKLFF. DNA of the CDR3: TGTGCCAGCAAGTCGGGAAGTTCGCAAAAACTGTTTTTT.